The T cell receptor beta chain under discussion was sequenced for a study of monozygotic twins with cystic fibrosis. Study-level information: With about 16 PCR cycles, barcoded libraries came from about 3.2 micrograms of fragmented DNA.

General study results and limits: Monozygotic CF twins shared more identical nucleotide clonotypes than unrelated patients.

Worth noting for this clone: As yet, its antigen is unknown.

Sequenced by immunoSEQ multiplex PCR; TCRdb stores in-frame clones only, minus some. The sample has about 20,000 clones, approximately 87% seen once. V lost 4 bases and J lost 2; bases outside the gene matches: 7. CDR1 and CDR2 from the germline V gene are LNHDA and SQIVND (reference sequence). The CDR3 runs 15 residues. This receptor was taken from a woman in her twenties or thirties with cystic fibrosis. Specimen: blood. The gene calls are TRBV19 and TRBJ2-7, with 8 bases fitting TRBD1. The CDR3 here is CASSRVYRGAYEQYF. CDR3 sequence (DNA): TGTGCCAGTAGTAGAGTGTACAGGGGGGCCTACGAGCAGTACTTC.